The 20 T cell receptor beta chains listed next were all sequenced from one sample in a study of T cell repertoires in cytomegalovirus infection (dated by TCRdb to between 2018 and 2020). The treatment or condition tag for this specimen amounts to: in vitro stimulation with specific CMV peptide epitopes to enrich CMV-specific T cells. TCRdb records Illumina HiSeq 1500 as the sequencer. TCRdb trimmed public reads at Q25 via fastp, called clones via MiXCR and kept in-frame beta chains. Every distinct CDR3 protein forms one entry, paired with its most common genes and DNA. For this sample there are hundreds of thousands of distinct CDR3 sequences; roughly a third appear just once. About a sixth of the sample is in the top ten clones. These receptors lack a known antigen. The sample consisted of cultured PBMCs, taken from culture after CMV antigen stimulation. These receptors all stem from a human donor in good health (CMV status not recorded). Some clones in this sample may be carry-over from other donors' samples.

This chain uses TRBV11-3 with TRBJ2-1; perhaps TRBD2 as D (5 bases). There are 16 residues in the CDR3. Germline lookup yields CDR1 SGHNT and CDR2 YENEEA. V was shortened by 1 base and J by 3 bases, with 13 bases between the two germline ends. For the CDR3, the DNA is TGTGCCAGCAGCTTAGGTCCTAGGGAGCGCTACAATGAGCAGTTCTTC. Protein product: CASSLGPRERYNEQFF. Combining the CDR3 with reference TRBV11-3 and TRBJ2-1 gives the whole variable domain EAGVVQSPRYKIIEKKQPVAFWCNPISGHNTLYWYLQNLGQGPELLIRYENEEAVDDSQLPKDRFSAERLKGVDSTLKIQPAELGDSAVYLCASSLGPRERYNEQFFGPGTRLTVL.

This clonotype showed up just a few times. The CDR3 protein is CAWSVRAGAMNTEAFF. CDR3 nucleotides: TGTGCCTGGAGTGTACGGGCAGGGGCCATGAACACTGAAGCTTTCTTT. The chain has TRBV30 and TRBJ1-1; D is possibly TRBD1 (6 bases). The CDR3 covers 16 residues. V was pared by 0 bases and J by 0 bases, with 14 bases between. Looked up from germline, CDR1 is GTSNPN and CDR2 is SVGIG (reference sequence).

This clonotype was seen at least ten times. V and J are TRBV7-2 and TRBJ1-1; TRBD1 is a possible D gene (5 bases). Per the germline V gene, CDR1 is SGHTA and CDR2 is FQGNSA. The CDR3 length is 15 residues. Trimming took 5 bases from V and 0 from J, leaving 13 bases between them. The CDR3 spells CASSVQGDLNTEAFF. The CDR3 bases are TGTGCCAGCAGCGTCCAGGGAGACTTGAACACTGAAGCTTTCTTT.

The chain couples TRBV30 to TRBJ1-2; D is perhaps TRBD1 (6 bases). Trimming took off 7 bases at V and 2 bases at J, with 17 bases between the two ends. Germline V gene lookup returns CDR1 GTSNPN and CDR2 SVGIG (reference sequence). This CDR3 contains 14 residues. The CDR3 DNA is TGTGCCTCCGACCAGGAGGGGGGGAACTATGGCTACACCTTC. This encodes CASDQEGGNYGYTF.

The chain carries TRBV12-3 or TRBV12-4 and TRBJ2-5; the match to TRBD2 covers 10 bases. The CDR3 loop spans 15 amino acids. Losses at the gene ends were 6 bases for V and 4 bases for J; bases not matched to a gene: 8. The CDR3: CASRLTSGLGETQYF. In DNA form, the CDR3 reads TGTGCCAGCAGGCTGACTAGCGGGCTTGGAGAGACCCAGTACTTC.

This clonotype came up a few times. This chain uses TRBV10-3 with TRBJ2-5; TRBD2 matches at 10 bases. This CDR3 is built from 15 residues. V lost 3 bases, J lost 4 bases, and 5 bases stayed unmatched. CDR1 and CDR2 from the germline V gene are ENHRY and SYGVKD. CDR3 sequence (DNA): TGTGCCATCAGTGACGGGACTAGCGCAGGAGAGACCCAGTACTTC. Protein product: CAISDGTSAGETQYF.

This clonotype was recorded at least ten times. The chain links TRBV7-2 to TRBJ2-7; D may match TRBD1 or TRBD2 (6 bases each). CDR1 is SGHTA and CDR2 is FQGNSA in the germline V gene. This CDR3 is built from 17 residues. V was clipped by 1 base and J by 6 bases, with 22 bases between them. CDR3 sequence reads: CASSLVGGGGISGEQYF. The CDR3 DNA reads TGTGCCAGCAGCTTAGTAGGGGGAGGAGGTATATCTGGCGAGCAGTACTTC.

This chain links TRBV5-5 with TRBJ1-5; no firm D call. The V gene lost 2 bases and the J gene lost 0 bases, with 9 bases spanning the gap. The V gene's germline CDR1 is SGHKS and CDR2 YYEKEE (reference sequence). The CDR3 consists of 15 residues. CDR3 residues: CASSFLDTSNQPQHF. CDR3 in DNA: TGTGCCAGCAGCTTTCTCGACACTAGCAATCAGCCCCAGCATTTT.

The V and J genes are TRBV5-4 and TRBJ2-5; no reliable D call. V was shortened by 0 bases and J by 2 bases, with 8 bases between the two germline ends. The CDR3 is made up of 14 amino acids. Per germline, CDR1 SGHNT and CDR2 YYREEE (reference sequence). The CDR3 region is CASSLAAAQETQYF. The CDR3 nucleotides read TGTGCCAGCAGCTTGGCAGCAGCACAAGAGACCCAGTACTTC.

This chain uses TRBV6-5 with TRBJ1-2; 8 nucleotides line up with TRBD1. Germline V gives CDR1 MNHEY, CDR2 SVGAGI. The trim removed 2 bases at V and 8 bases at J, leaving 4 bases unmatched. CDR3 length: 13 residues. CDR3 region: CASSYQGAGGYTF. The CDR3 coding sequence is TGTGCCAGCAGTTACCAGGGGGCCGGCGGCTACACCTTC.

This rearrangement joins TRBV29-1 to TRBJ2-1, with D unclear. V lost 4 bases, J lost 5 bases, and 15 bases lay in between. There are 14 residues in the CDR3. CDR1 and CDR2 (germline): SQVTM, ANQGSEA. The CDR3 is CSVVLNFPHNEQFF. The CDR3 coding sequence is TGCAGCGTTGTACTCAATTTCCCCCACAATGAGCAGTTCTTC.

Points on this clonotype: One base away lies a much larger clone, so this may be a sequencing read error. The chain employs TRBV27 and TRBJ2-7; D is possibly TRBD1 (6 bases). This CDR3 spans 15 amino acids. Germline CDR1 reads MNHEY; CDR2 reads SMNVEV (reference sequence). V lost 7 bases and J lost 5, with 21 bases in between. The CDR3 DNA reads as TGTGCCAGCACCGCAGACAGGACCAACTTCCACGAGCAGTACTTC. Its translation is CASTADRTNFHEQYF.

This clonotype was recorded a few times. Here the CDR3 DNA reads TGTGCCAGCAGCTTATCCCTGCCAGGGAGCTCCTACGAGCAGTACTTC. It codes for CASSLSLPGSSYEQYF. V and J are TRBV7-6 and TRBJ2-7; D is tentatively TRBD1 or TRBD2 (5 bases each). Trimming stripped 2 bases from V and 0 bases from J, with 14 bases between. There are 16 residues in the CDR3. Germline CDR1 reads SGHVS; CDR2 reads FNYEAQ.

Many counts were recorded for this clonotype. The chain combines TRBV19 with TRBJ1-1; D uncertain. The CDR3 length is 14 residues. V was pared by 5 bases and J by 0 bases, with 10 bases between. Germline assignment: CDR1 LNHDA and CDR2 SQIVND (reference sequence). The CDR3 reads CASSFLGMNTEAFF. The CDR3 nucleotides are TGTGCCAGTAGTTTCTTGGGGATGAACACTGAAGCTTTCTTT.

This chain connects TRBV28 to TRBJ2-2; TRBD1 matches 7 bases. V was pared by 7 bases and J by 5 bases, with 10 bases of the junction left unmatched. In germline, CDR1 is MDHEN, CDR2 SYDVKM. The CDR3 is made up of 15 amino acids. CDR3 region: CASTIRSGGTGELFF. In nucleotides, the CDR3 is TGTGCCAGCACTATTCGGTCAGGGGGTACCGGGGAGCTGTTTTTT.

This clonotype was observed many times. The rearrangement joins TRBV7-2 to TRBJ2-5, with D unresolved. The CDR3 is 11 amino acids. V lost 5 bases and J lost 2, with 3 bases in between. Germline-derived CDR1 and CDR2 are SGHTA and FQGNSA. The CDR3 coding sequence is TGTGCCAGCAGCAAACAAGAGACCCAGTACTTC. Amino acid sequence: CASSKQETQYF. Complete variable domain (other parts from reference TRBV7-2 and TRBJ2-5): GAGVSQSPSNKVTEKGKDVELRCDPISGHTALYWYRQSLGQGLEFLIYFQGNSAPDKSGLPSDRFSAERTGGSVSTLTIQRTQQEDSAVYLCASSKQETQYFGPGTRLLVL.

This chain joins TRBV27 and TRBJ1-1; a weak D match, TRBD1 (6 bases). This CDR3 comprises 13 residues. The germline V gene encodes CDR1 MNHEY and CDR2 SMNVEV (reference sequence). The germline V and J ends were trimmed by 5 bases and 8 bases, with 15 bases remaining between them. This CDR3 reads CASSQPKQGEAFF. As DNA, the CDR3 is TGTGCCAGCAGTCAACCCAAACAGGGCGAAGCTTTCTTT.

This clonotype was seen a few times. This chain uses TRBV19 with TRBJ1-1, with D unresolved. The V end was cut by 6 bases, the J end by 1 base, with 12 bases between. Germline lookup yields CDR1 LNHDA and CDR2 SQIVND (reference sequence). This CDR3 spans 14 amino acids. The CDR3 nucleotides read TGTGCCAGTAGGGCGCAGCAGACGAACACTGAAGCTTTCTTT. It is translated as CASRAQQTNTEAFF.

The chain is built from TRBV24-1 and TRBJ2-3; 13 bases match TRBD2. The V gene end was trimmed by 4 bases and the J gene end by 3 bases; junction bases not matched to a gene: 12. This CDR3 is 19 amino acids long. Germline CDR1 reads KGHDR; CDR2 reads SFDVKD. DNA of the CDR3: TGTGCCACCAGTGACCACACTAGCGGGAGGGCCAGGGGAACAGATACGCAGTATTTT. It encodes CATSDHTSGRARGTDTQYF.

The rearrangement joins TRBV18 to TRBJ1-1; no clear D. There are 16 residues in the CDR3. The ends were cut back, 6 bases at V and 0 bases at J, with 17 bases in the middle. The V gene's germline CDR1 is KGHSH and CDR2 LQKENI. The CDR3 loop is CASSLQRADMNTEAFF. The DNA of the CDR3 is TGTGCCAGCTCTCTCCAGAGGGCAGACATGAACACTGAAGCTTTCTTT.